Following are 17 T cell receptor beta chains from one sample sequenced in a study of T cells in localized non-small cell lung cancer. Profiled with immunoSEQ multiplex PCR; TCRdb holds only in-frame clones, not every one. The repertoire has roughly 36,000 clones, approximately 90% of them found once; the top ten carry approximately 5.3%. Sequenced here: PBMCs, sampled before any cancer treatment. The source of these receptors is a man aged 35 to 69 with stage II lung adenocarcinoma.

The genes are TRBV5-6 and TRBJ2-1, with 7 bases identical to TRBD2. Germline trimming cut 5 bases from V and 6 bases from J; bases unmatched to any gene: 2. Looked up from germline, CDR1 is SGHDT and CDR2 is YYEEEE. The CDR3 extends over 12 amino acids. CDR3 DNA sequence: TGTGCCAGCAGAGGGACTACCAATGAGCAGTTCTTC. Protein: CASRGTTNEQFF.

CDR3 amino acids: CASSLWGRTKDYTF. In DNA form, the CDR3 reads TGTGCCAGCAGCCTATGGGGACGGACAAAGGACTACACCTTC. The rearrangement joins TRBV13 to TRBJ1-2; weak D call: TRBD1 (5 bases). Trimming left V 5 bases short and J 10 bases short, with 20 bases between. The CDR3 runs to 14 residues. Germline loops: CDR1 PRHDT, CDR2 FYEKMQ (reference sequence). Supplemented by reference TRBV13 and TRBJ1-2, the full variable domain reads AAGVIQSPRHLIKEKRETATLKCYPIPRHDTVYWYQQGPGQDPQFLISFYEKMQSDKGSIPDRFSAQQFSDYHSELNMSSLELGDSALYFCASSLWGRTKDYTFGSGTRLTVV.

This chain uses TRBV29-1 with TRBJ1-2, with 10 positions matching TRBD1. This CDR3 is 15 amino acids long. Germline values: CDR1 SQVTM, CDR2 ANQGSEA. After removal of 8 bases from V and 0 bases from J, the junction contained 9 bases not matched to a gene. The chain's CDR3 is CSFSGQGPSNYGYTF. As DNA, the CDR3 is TGCAGCTTCTCGGGACAGGGGCCATCTAACTATGGCTACACCTTC. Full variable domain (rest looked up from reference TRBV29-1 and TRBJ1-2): SAVISQKPSRDICQRGTSLTIQCQVDSQVTMMFWYRQQPGQSLTLIATANQGSEATYESGFVIDKFPISRPNLTFSTLTVSNMSPEDSSIYLCSFSGQGPSNYGYTFGSGTRLTVV.

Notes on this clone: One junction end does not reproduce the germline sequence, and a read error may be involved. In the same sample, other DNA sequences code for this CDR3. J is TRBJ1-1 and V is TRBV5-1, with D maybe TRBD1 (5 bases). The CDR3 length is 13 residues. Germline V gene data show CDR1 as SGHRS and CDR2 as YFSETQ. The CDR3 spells CASSQSGNTEAFF. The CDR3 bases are TGCGCCAGCAGCCAGTCAGGGAACACTGAAGCTTTCTTC.

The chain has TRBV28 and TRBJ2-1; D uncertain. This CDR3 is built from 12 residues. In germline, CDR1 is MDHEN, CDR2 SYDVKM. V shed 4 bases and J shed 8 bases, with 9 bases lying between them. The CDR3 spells CASSSPTDEQFF. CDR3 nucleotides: TGTGCCAGCAGTTCACCCACGGATGAGCAGTTCTTC.

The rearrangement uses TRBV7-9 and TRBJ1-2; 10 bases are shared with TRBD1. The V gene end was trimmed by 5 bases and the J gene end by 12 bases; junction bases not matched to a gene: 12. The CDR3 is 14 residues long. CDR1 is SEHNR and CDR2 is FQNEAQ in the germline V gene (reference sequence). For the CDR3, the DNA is TGTGCCAGCAGCGACAACGACAGGGGGCAATATCACACCTTC. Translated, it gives CASSDNDRGQYHTF.

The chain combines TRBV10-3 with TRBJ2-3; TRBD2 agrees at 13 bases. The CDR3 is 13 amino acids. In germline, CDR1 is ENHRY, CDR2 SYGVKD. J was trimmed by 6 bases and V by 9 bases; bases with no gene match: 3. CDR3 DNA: TGTGCCATTGGACTAGCGGGAGCGGATACGCAGTATTTT. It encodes CAIGLAGADTQYF.

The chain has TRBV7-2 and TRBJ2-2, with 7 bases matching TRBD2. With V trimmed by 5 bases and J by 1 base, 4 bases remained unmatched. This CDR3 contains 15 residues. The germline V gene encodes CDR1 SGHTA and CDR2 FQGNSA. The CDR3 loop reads CASSRDYGNTGELFF. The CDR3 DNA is TGTGCCAGCAGCCGGGACTACGGGAACACCGGGGAGCTGTTTTTT.

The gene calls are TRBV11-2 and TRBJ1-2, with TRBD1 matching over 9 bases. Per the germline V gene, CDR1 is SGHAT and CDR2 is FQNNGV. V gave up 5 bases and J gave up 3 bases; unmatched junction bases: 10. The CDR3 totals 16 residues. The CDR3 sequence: CASSLGTGKFDYGYTF. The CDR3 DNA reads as TGTGCCAGCAGCCTTGGGACAGGGAAATTTGACTATGGCTACACCTTC.

In nucleotides, the CDR3 is TGTGCCAGCAGCTTATGGGGACAGGGGAGCACTGAAGCTTTCTTT. Residues: CASSLWGQGSTEAFF. V usage is TRBV7-8 and J usage is TRBJ1-1, with TRBD1 identical over 10 bases. This CDR3 spans 15 amino acids. Germline V lookup: CDR1 SGHVS, CDR2 FQNEAQ. The ends lost 2 bases at V and 4 bases at J; junction bases unmatched: 4.

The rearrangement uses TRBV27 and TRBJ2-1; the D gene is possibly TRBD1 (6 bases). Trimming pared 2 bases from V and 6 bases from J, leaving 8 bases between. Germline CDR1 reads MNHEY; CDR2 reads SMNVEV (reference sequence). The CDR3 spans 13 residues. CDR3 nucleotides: TGTGCCAGCAGTTTAAGGACAGTCAATGAGCAGTTCTTC. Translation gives CASSLRTVNEQFF.

CDR3 sequence reads: CATSRGGEKLFF. The CDR3, as DNA: TGTGCCACCAGCAGGGGGGGGGAAAAACTGTTTTTT. This sequence joins TRBV15 and TRBJ1-4, with D tentatively TRBD1 (5 bases). Germline V CDR1 and CDR2: LNHNV, YYDKDF (reference sequence). This CDR3 has 12 amino acids. Trimming shortened V by 3 bases and J by 8 bases, and 7 bases separated the two germline ends.

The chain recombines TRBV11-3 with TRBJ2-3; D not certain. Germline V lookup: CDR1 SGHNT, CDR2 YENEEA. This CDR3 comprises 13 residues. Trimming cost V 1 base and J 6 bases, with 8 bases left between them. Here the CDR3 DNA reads TGTGCCAGCAGCTTAGTCAGAAGGGATACGCAGTATTTT. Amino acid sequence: CASSLVRRDTQYF.

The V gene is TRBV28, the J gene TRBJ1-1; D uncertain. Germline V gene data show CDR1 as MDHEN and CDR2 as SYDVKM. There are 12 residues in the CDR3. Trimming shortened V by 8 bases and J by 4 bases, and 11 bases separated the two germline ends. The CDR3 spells CASGRGVTEAFF. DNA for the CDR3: TGTGCCAGCGGTCGTGGGGTCACTGAAGCTTTCTTT.

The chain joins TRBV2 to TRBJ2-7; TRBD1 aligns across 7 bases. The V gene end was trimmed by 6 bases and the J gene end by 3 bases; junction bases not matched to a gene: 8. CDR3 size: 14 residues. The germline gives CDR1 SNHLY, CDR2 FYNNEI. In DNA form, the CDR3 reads TGTGCCAGCAGCCTACAGGGGAACAGCTACGAGCAGTACTTC. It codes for CASSLQGNSYEQYF.

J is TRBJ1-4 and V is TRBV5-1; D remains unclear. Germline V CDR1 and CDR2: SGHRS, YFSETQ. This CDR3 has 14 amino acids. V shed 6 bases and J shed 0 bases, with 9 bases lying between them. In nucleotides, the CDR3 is TGCGCCAGCAACGCCGCTCCAACTAATGAAAAACTGTTTTTT. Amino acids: CASNAAPTNEKLFF.

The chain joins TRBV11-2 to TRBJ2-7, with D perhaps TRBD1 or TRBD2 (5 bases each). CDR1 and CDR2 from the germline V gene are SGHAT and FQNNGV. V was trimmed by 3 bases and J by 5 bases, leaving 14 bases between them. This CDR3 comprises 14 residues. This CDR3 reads CASSLGPKQDEQYF. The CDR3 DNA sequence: TGTGCCAGCAGCTTGGGACCGAAACAAGACGAGCAGTACTTC. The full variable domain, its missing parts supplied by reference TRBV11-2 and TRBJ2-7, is EAGVAQSPRYKIIEKRQSVAFWCNPISGHATLYWYQQILGQGPKLLIQFQNNGVVDDSQLPKDRFSAERLKGVDSTLKIQPAKLEDSAVYLCASSLGPKQDEQYFGPGTRLTVT.